This T cell receptor beta chain was profiled in a study of cytomegalovirus exposure and HLA in healthy donors. General observations from the study: Whilst most TCR sequences proved rare, a subset of public TCRs occurred across many donors. Cytomegalovirus status, reportedly, was diagnosed with high specificity and sensitivity by the classifier.

Both 60 Vbeta primers and 13 Jbeta primers went into the PCR. Sequencing was performed with immunoSEQ multiplex PCR; in TCRdb, only in-frame clones are kept and a portion is missing. The profile shows 150,000 to 200,000 clones, 81% of them singletons. Whereas donors were nominally healthy upon sampling, unrecorded immune exposures were probable. Remarks on this clone: Its target is unknown.

Sequences were obtained from PBMCs. The origin of this receptor is a woman in her 30s in good health and CMV-seronegative.

The CDR3 reads CASSFPPSGVGEQYF. CDR3 sequence (DNA): TGTGCCAGCAGCTTCCCGCCTAGCGGGGTAGGTGAGCAGTACTTC. V is TRBV11-2 and J is TRBJ2-7; 9 nucleotides align to TRBD2. With 3 bases clipped from V and 7 bases from J, the junction kept 10 bases outside the gene matches. Germline V gene sequence: CDR1 SGHAT, CDR2 FQNNGV. The CDR3 sequence is 15 residues long.